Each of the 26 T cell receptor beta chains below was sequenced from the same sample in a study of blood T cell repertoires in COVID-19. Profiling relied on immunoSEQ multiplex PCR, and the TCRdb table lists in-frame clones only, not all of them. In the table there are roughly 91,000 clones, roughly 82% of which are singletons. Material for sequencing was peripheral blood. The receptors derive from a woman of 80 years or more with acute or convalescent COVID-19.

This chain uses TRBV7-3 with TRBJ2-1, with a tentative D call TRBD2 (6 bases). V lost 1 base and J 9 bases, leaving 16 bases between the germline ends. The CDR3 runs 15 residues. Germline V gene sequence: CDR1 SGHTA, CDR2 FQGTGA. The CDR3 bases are TGTGCCAGCAGCTTAAGCGGGGCTCTGCTCGGTGAGCAGTTCTTC. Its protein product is CASSLSGALLGEQFF.

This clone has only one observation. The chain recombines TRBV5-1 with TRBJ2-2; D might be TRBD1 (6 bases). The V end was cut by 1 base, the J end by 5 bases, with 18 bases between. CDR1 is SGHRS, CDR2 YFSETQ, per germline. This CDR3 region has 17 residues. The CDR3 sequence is CASSLRAVAGETGELFF. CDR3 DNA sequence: TGCGCCAGCAGCTTGAGGGCGGTCGCAGGGGAGACCGGGGAGCTGTTTTTT.

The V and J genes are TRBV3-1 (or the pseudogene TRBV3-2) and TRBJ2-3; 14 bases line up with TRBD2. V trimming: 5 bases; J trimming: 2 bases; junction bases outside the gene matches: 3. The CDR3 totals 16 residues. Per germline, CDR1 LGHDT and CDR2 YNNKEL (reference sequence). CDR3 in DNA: TGTGCCAGCAGCGAGGGACTAGCGGGGGACACAGATACGCAGTATTTT. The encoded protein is CASSEGLAGDTDTQYF.

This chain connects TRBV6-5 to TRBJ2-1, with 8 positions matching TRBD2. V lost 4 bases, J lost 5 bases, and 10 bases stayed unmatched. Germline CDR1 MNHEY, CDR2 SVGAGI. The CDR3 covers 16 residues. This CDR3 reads CASSWGPSGPDNEQFF. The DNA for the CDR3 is TGTGCCAGCAGTTGGGGACCTAGCGGGCCGGACAATGAGCAGTTCTTC.

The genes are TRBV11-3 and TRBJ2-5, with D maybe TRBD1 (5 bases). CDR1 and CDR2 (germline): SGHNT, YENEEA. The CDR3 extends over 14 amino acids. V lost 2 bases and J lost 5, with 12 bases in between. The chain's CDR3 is CASSLREQGETQYF. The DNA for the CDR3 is TGTGCCAGCAGCTTACGCGAGCAGGGTGAGACCCAGTACTTC.

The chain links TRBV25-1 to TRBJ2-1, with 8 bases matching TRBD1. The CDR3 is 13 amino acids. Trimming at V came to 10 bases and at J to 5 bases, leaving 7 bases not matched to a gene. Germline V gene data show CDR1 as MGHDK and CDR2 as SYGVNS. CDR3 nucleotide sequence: TGTGCCACCACAGGGGGATTGGACAATGAGCAGTTCTTC. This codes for CATTGGLDNEQFF. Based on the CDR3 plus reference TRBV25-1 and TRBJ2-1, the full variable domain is EADIYQTPRYLVIGTGKKITLECSQTMGHDKMYWYQQDPGMELHLIHYSYGVNSTEKGDLSSESTVSRIRTEHFPLTLESARPSHTSQYLCATTGGLDNEQFFGPGTRLTVL.

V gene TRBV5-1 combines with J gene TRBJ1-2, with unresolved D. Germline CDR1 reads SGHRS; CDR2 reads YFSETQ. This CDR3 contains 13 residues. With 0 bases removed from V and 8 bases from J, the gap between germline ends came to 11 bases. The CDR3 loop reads CASSLESPGGYTF. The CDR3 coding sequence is TGCGCCAGCAGCTTGGAGTCCCCGGGGGGCTACACCTTC.

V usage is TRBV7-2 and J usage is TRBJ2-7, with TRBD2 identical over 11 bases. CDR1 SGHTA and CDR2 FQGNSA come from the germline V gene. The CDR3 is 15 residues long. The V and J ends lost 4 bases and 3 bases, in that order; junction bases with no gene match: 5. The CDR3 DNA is TGTGCCAGCAGCTCCTCGGGACTAGCGGTCTACGAGCAGTACTTC. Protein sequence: CASSSSGLAVYEQYF.

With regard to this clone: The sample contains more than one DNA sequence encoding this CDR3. The CDR3, as DNA: TGTGCCAGCAGCCTAAGGGGTCAAGAGACCCAGTACTTC. Its protein is CASSLRGQETQYF. This chain joins TRBV3-1 (or the pseudogene TRBV3-2) and TRBJ2-5; maybe TRBD1 (5 bases). V was pared by 4 bases and J by 2 bases, with 8 bases between. CDR1 and CDR2 (germline): LGHDT, YNNKEL (reference sequence). The CDR3 is 13 residues long.

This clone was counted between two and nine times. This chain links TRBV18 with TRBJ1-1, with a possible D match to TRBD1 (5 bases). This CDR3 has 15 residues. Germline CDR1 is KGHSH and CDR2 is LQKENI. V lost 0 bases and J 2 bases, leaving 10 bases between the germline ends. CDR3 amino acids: CASSPPSGLNTEAFF. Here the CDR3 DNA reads TGTGCCAGCTCACCACCTTCAGGGCTAAACACTGAAGCTTTCTTT.

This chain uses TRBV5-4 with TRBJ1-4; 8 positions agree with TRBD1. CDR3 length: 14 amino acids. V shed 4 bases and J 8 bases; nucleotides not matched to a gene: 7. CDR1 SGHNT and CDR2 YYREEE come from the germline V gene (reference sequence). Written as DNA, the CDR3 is TGTGCCAGCAGCCCCGGGACAGGTCAAGAAAAACTGTTTTTT. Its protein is CASSPGTGQEKLFF. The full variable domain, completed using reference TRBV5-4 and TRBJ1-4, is ETGVTQSPTHLIKTRGQQVTLRCSSQSGHNTVSWYQQALGQGPQFIFQYYREEENGRGNFPPRFSGLQFPNYSSELNVNALELDDSALYLCASSPGTGQEKLFFGSGTQLSVL.

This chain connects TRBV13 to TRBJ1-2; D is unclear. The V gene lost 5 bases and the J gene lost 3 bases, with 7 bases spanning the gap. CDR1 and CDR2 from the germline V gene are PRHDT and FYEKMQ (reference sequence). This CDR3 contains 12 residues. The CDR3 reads CASSLRYYGYTF. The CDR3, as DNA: TGTGCCAGCAGCCTGAGATACTATGGCTACACCTTC.

CDR3 protein: CSVVGGDEKLFF. The CDR3 DNA reads as TGCAGCGTTGTGGGCGGGGATGAAAAACTGTTTTTT. J is TRBJ1-4 and V is TRBV29-1, with D unresolved. Germline V CDR1 and CDR2: SQVTM, ANQGSEA. The CDR3 extends over 12 amino acids. Between the trimmed V and J ends, which lost 4 bases and 6 bases, there was a span of 9 bases.

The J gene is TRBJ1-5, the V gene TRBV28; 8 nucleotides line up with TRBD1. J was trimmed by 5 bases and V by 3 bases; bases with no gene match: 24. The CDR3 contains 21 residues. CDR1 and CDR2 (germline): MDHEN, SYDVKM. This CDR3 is CASSFIPDRDRRSWEDQPQHF. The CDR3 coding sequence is TGTGCCAGCAGTTTTATCCCCGACAGGGACAGGCGATCGTGGGAGGATCAGCCCCAGCATTTT.

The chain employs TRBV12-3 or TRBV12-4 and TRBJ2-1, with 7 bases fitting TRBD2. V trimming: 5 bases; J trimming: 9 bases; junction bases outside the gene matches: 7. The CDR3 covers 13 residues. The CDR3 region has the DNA TGTGCCAGCAGTCCCACCCGGACTAGTGAGCAGTTCTTC. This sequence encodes CASSPTRTSEQFF.

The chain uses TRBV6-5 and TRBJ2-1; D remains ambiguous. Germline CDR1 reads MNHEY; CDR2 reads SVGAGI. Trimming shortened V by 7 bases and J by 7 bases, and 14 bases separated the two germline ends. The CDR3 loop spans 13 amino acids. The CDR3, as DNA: TGTGCCAGCACGAGATCGACTGGGAATGAGCAGTTCTTC. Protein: CASTRSTGNEQFF.

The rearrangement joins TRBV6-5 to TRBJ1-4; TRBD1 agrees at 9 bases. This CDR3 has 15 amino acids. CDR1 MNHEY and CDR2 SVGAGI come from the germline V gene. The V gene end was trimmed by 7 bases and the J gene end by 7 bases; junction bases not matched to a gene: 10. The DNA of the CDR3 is TGTGCCAGCACCCTGGGGGGACAGGGAAGTGAAAAACTGTTTTTT. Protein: CASTLGGQGSEKLFF.

This CDR3 is CASAPGSRADTQYF. The CDR3 nucleotides read TGTGCCAGCGCCCCCGGCTCGAGGGCAGATACGCAGTATTTT. V and J are TRBV3-1 (or the pseudogene TRBV3-2) and TRBJ2-3, with D possibly being TRBD2 (5 bases). This CDR3 is built from 14 residues. In germline, CDR1 is LGHDT, CDR2 YNNKEL (reference sequence). Trimming took 8 bases from V and 4 from J, leaving 16 bases between them.

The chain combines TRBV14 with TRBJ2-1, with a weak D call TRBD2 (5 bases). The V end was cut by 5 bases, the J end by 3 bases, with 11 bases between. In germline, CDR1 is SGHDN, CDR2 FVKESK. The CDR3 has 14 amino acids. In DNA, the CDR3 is TGTGCCAGCAGCGACGAAAGCGGCTACAATGAGCAGTTCTTC. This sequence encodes CASSDESGYNEQFF.

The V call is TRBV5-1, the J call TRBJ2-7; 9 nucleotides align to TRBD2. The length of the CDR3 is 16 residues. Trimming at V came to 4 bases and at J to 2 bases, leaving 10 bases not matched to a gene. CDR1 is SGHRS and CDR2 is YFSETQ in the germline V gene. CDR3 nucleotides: TGCGCCAGCAGCGGACAAGCTAGCGGGGTAACCTACGAGCAGTACTTC. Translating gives CASSGQASGVTYEQYF.

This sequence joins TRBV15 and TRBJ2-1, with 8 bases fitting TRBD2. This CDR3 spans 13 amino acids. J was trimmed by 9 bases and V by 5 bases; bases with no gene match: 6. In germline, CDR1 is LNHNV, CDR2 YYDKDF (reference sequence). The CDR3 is CATSEREIREQFF. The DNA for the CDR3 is TGTGCCACCAGCGAGCGGGAGATCCGTGAGCAGTTCTTC. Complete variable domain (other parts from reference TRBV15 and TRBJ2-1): DAMVIQNPRYQVTQFGKPVTLSCSQTLNHNVMYWYQQKSSQAPKLLFHYYDKDFNNEADTPDNFQSRRPNTSFCFLDIRSPGLGDTAMYLCATSEREIREQFFGPGTRLTVL.

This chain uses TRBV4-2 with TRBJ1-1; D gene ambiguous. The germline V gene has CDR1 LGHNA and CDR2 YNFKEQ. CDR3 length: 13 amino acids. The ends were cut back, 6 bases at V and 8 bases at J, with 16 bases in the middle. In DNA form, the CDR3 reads TGTGCCAGCAGTCCCGGGAGGAGAGGGGAAGCTTTCTTT. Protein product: CASSPGRRGEAFF.

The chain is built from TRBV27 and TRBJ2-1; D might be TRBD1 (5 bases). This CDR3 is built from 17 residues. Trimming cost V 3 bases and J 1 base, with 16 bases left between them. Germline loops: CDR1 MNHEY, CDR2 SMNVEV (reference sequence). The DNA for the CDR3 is TGTGCCAGCAGTTTGGTTAGGGGCCCCCCATCCTACAATGAGCAGTTCTTC. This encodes CASSLVRGPPSYNEQFF.

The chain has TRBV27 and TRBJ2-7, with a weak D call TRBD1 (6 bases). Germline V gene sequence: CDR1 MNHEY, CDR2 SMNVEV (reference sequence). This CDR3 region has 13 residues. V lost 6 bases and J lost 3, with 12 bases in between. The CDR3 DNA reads TGTGCCAGCAGGACCGGGACACTCTACGAGCAGTACTTC. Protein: CASRTGTLYEQYF.

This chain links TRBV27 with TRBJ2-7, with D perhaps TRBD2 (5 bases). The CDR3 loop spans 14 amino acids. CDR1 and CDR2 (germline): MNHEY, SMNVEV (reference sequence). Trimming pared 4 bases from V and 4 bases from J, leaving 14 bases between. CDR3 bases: TGTGCCAGCAGTTCATTCGGGAAGCCTTACGAGCAGTACTTC. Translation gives CASSSFGKPYEQYF.

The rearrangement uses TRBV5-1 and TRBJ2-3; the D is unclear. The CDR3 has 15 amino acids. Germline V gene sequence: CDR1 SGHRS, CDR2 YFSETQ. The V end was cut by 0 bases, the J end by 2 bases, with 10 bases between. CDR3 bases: TGCGCCAGCAGCTTGGATTCGTATTCCACAGATACGCAGTATTTT. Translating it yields CASSLDSYSTDTQYF.